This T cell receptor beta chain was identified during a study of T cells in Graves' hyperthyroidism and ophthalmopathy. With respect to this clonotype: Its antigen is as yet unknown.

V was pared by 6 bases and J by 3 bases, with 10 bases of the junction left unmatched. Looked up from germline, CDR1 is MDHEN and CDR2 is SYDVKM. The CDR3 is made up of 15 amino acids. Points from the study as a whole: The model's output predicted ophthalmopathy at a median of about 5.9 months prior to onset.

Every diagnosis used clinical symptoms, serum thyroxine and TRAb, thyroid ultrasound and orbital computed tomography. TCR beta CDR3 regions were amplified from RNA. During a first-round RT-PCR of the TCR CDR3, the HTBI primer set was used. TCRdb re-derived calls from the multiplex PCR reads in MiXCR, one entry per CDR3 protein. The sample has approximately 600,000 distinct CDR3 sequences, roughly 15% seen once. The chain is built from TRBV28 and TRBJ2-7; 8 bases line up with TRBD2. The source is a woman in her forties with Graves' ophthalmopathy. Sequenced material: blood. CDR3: CASSPGLGNFYEQYF. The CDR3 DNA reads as TGTGCCAGCAGCCCGGGACTAGGCAATTTCTACGAGCAGTACTTC.